The 15 T cell receptor beta chains reported below all come from one sample, sequenced in a study of vaccination and CD4 T cells after COVID-19. Indicated treatment: approximately 11-day PBMC culture with coronavirus spike peptide pools or control peptides (ViraFEST assay). Their antigens are not known. An Oncomine TCR Beta short-read assay was used to sequence the DNA from cultured CD4+ T cells. TCRdb re-called the PCR reads through MiXCR, storing one row per CDR3 protein. This sample has around 4,000 distinct CDR3 sequences, with under 20% found just once. Sequenced material: CD4+ T cells from blood, cultured in vitro. The receptors were sampled from a human donor who had recovered from COVID-19.

The genes are TRBV2 and TRBJ1-1; D remains ambiguous. Germline V gene data show CDR1 as SNHLY and CDR2 as FYNNEI. V lost 8 bases and J lost 4, with 11 bases in between. The CDR3 extends over 12 amino acids. CDR3 sequence: CASVPETTEAFF. The CDR3 coding sequence is TGTGCCAGCGTTCCAGAGACCACTGAAGCTTTCTTT.

The V gene is TRBV24-1, the J gene TRBJ2-7, with 8 bases lining up with TRBD1. The CDR3 runs to 13 residues. The germline gives CDR1 KGHDR, CDR2 SFDVKD. V lost 8 bases, J lost 4 bases, and 6 bases stayed unmatched. This CDR3 is CATTETGAYEQYF. The CDR3, as DNA: TGTGCCACCACAGAGACAGGGGCATACGAGCAGTACTTC.

The chain recombines TRBV4-2 with TRBJ1-6; no clear D gene. The ends were cut back, 0 bases at V and 8 bases at J, with 8 bases in the middle. CDR1 is LGHNA and CDR2 is YNFKEQ in the germline V gene. The CDR3 is 14 amino acids. CDR3: CASSQDRRDSPLHF. In DNA, the CDR3 is TGTGCCAGCAGCCAAGACAGACGGGATTCACCCCTCCACTTT.

CDR3 bases: TGCGCCAGCAGCTTGGAGACAGGGTGGGGCACAGATACGCAGTATTTT. Its translation: CASSLETGWGTDTQYF. V usage is TRBV5-1 and J usage is TRBJ2-3; 7 nucleotides line up with TRBD1. CDR3 size: 16 residues. The junction had 5 bases not matched to a gene; V was cut back by 0 bases and J by 1 base. The germline V gene encodes CDR1 SGHRS and CDR2 YFSETQ.

The V and J genes are TRBV6-1 and TRBJ1-6, with 12 bases lining up with TRBD1. The germline V gene has CDR1 MNHNS and CDR2 SASEGT. V gave up 6 bases and J gave up 9 bases; unmatched junction bases: 3. This CDR3 spans 14 amino acids. CDR3 amino acids: CASRGQGAGSPLHF. In DNA, the CDR3 is TGTGCCAGCAGGGGACAGGGGGCGGGTTCACCCCTCCACTTT.

The chain carries TRBV6-5 and TRBJ1-3; no reliable D call. The V end was cut by 0 bases, the J end by 0 bases, with 6 bases between. CDR1 is MNHEY and CDR2 is SVGAGI in the germline V gene. The CDR3 consists of 15 residues. Written as DNA, the CDR3 is TGTGCCAGCAGTTACTCGGCAGGCTCTGGAAACACCATATATTTT. Protein sequence: CASSYSAGSGNTIYF.

A few counts support this clonotype. This chain uses TRBV20-1 with TRBJ1-3; no firm D call. CDR1 is DFQATT and CDR2 is SNEGSKA in the germline V gene (reference sequence). The CDR3 has 13 amino acids. Trimming left V 2 bases short and J 0 bases short, with 5 bases between. The CDR3 spells CSARPSSGNTIYF. In DNA, the CDR3 is TGCAGTGCTAGACCGTCCTCTGGAAACACCATATATTTT.

A word on this clonotype: This sequence may be a read error, since a much larger clone differs from it by one base. The rearrangement joins TRBV19 to TRBJ1-5; D remains unclear. CDR1 and CDR2 from the germline V gene are LNHDA and SQIVND (reference sequence). Between the trimmed V and J ends, which lost 4 bases and 5 bases, there was a span of 15 bases. The CDR3 is 15 residues long. The CDR3 protein is CASSTWNGRDQPQHF. CDR3 nucleotide sequence: TGTGCCAGTAGTACGTGGAACGGGAGAGATCAGCCCCAGCATTTT.

The chain has TRBV21-1 and TRBJ2-5. TRBV21-1 is a pseudogene segment. CDR3 length equals 13 residues. CDR3 residues: CASSPQVQETQYF. As DNA, the CDR3 is TGTGCCAGCAGCCCCCAGGTCCAAGAGACCCAGTACTTC.

This clonotype was picked up a small number of times. The chain recombines TRBV20-1 with TRBJ2-3, with TRBD2 matching over 9 bases. The CDR3 has 15 amino acids. In germline, CDR1 is DFQATT, CDR2 SNEGSKA (reference sequence). The ends lost 5 bases at V and 2 bases at J; junction bases unmatched: 8. CDR3 in amino acids: CSALGLAGVTDTQYF. CDR3 nucleotide sequence: TGCAGTGCTCTCGGCTTAGCGGGGGTCACAGATACGCAGTATTTT.

J is TRBJ1-6 and V is TRBV12-3 or TRBV12-4, with a weak D call TRBD1 (5 bases). CDR3 length: 12 residues. Trimming shortened V by 5 bases and J by 7 bases, and 6 bases separated the two germline ends. DNA for the CDR3: TGTGCCAGCAGTCGACAGAATTCACCCCTCCACTTT. Its protein product is CASSRQNSPLHF.

In its sample, this clonotype ranks as medium-sized. The chain has TRBV27 and TRBJ1-2; 9 nucleotides align to TRBD1. The CDR3 extends over 15 amino acids. The J segment lost 9 bases and the V segment lost 6 bases, leaving 14 bases of the junction unmatched. Per germline, CDR1 MNHEY and CDR2 SMNVEV (reference sequence). The CDR3 DNA reads as TGTGCCAGCAGCTATAACGGGCGGACAGGGGCGAGCTACACCTTC. It translates to CASSYNGRTGASYTF.

This rearrangement joins TRBV3-1 to TRBJ1-2, with 9 bases lining up with TRBD1. The germline CDR1 and CDR2 sequences are LGHDT and YNNKEL (reference sequence). The CDR3 spans 14 residues. V lost 5 bases, J lost 4 bases, and 5 bases stayed unmatched. The CDR3 bases are TGTGCCAGCAGCGGCACAGGGGGCAGCTATGGCTACACCTTC. Its translation: CASSGTGGSYGYTF.

The rearrangement links TRBV5-1 to TRBJ2-5, with D possibly being TRBD1 (6 bases). This CDR3 is 13 amino acids long. Germline V CDR1 and CDR2: SGHRS, YFSETQ. Trimming removed 4 bases at V and 5 bases at J, with 12 bases between. CDR3 DNA sequence: TGCGCCAGCAGCACACAGGGCCCTGAGACCCAGTACTTC. Translated: CASSTQGPETQYF. Together with reference TRBV5-1 and TRBJ2-5, the CDR3 gives the full variable domain: KAGVTQTPRYLIKTRGQQVTLSCSPISGHRSVSWYQQTPGQGLQFLFEYFSETQRNKGNFPGRFSGRQFSNSRSEMNVSTLELGDSALYLCASSTQGPETQYFGPGTRLLVL.

The sample holds a few counts of this clonotype. The CDR3 nucleotides are TGTGCTAGTGGTTTAGGCTACGAGCAGTACTTC. It encodes CASGLGYEQYF. This chain joins TRBV12-5 and TRBJ2-7; D is ambiguous. Germline assignment: CDR1 LGHNT and CDR2 FRNRAP. Trimming left V 3 bases short and J 3 bases short, with 3 bases between. The CDR3 has 11 amino acids.